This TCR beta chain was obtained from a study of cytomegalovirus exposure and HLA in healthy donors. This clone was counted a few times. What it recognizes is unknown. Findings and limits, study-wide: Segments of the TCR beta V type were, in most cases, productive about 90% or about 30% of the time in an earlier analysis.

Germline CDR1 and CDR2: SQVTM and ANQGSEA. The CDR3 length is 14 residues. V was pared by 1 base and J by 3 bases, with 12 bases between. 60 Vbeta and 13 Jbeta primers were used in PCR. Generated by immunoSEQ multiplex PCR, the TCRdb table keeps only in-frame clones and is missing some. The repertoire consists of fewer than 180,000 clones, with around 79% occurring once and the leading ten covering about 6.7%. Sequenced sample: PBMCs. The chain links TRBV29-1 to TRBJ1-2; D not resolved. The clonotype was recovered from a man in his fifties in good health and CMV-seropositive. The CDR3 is CSVEGSRLDYGYTF. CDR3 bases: TGCAGCGTTGAAGGGTCCCGACTGGACTATGGCTACACCTTC.